These 8 T cell receptor beta chains were all obtained from the same sample, sequenced in a study of T cells in Graves' hyperthyroidism and ophthalmopathy. RNA transcripts served as the template for amplifying TCR beta CDR3 regions. With the HTBI primer set, the TCR CDR3 went through a first round of RT-PCR. In TCRdb, the multiplex PCR reads were re-called with MiXCR into one record per CDR3 protein. The sample contains 600,000 to 850,000 distinct CDR3 sequences, 18% of which appear only once. What was sequenced was blood. The receptors shown here come from a woman between 50 and 59 years old with Graves' hyperthyroidism that later progressed to Graves' ophthalmopathy.

This clonotype was recorded at least ten times. The chain combines TRBV11-2 with TRBJ1-1; D perhaps matches TRBD1 (6 bases). CDR3 length equals 16 residues. Looked up from germline, CDR1 is SGHAT and CDR2 is FQNNGV. With 5 bases removed from V and 0 bases from J, the gap between germline ends came to 16 bases. The CDR3 nucleotides are TGTGCCAGCAGCCTTCACCTGACAGGCCTGAACACTGAAGCTTTCTTT. This codes for CASSLHLTGLNTEAFF.

At least ten counts were recorded for this clonotype. This chain uses TRBV2 with TRBJ1-6, with 11 positions matching TRBD1. Per the germline V gene, CDR1 is SNHLY and CDR2 is FYNNEI. V trimming: 6 bases; J trimming: 9 bases; junction bases outside the gene matches: 7. This CDR3 region has 15 residues. The CDR3 loop is CASRGQGVYGSPLHF. The CDR3 DNA reads as TGTGCCAGCAGGGGACAGGGGGTCTATGGTTCACCCCTCCACTTT.

The chain recombines TRBV6-2 or TRBV6-3 with TRBJ2-1; 8 bases align to TRBD2. V was pared by 10 bases and J by 0 bases, with 14 bases of the junction left unmatched. The CDR3 spans 17 residues. CDR1 and CDR2 (germline): MNHEY, SVGEGT. The CDR3 region is CATGGGSGRSSYNEQFF. CDR3 in DNA: TGTGCCACCGGGGGGGGGTCCGGGCGGAGCTCCTACAATGAGCAGTTCTTC.

This chain links TRBV24-1 with TRBJ2-5; 7 bases line up with TRBD1. V lost 3 bases, J lost 4 bases, and 4 bases stayed unmatched. Germline CDR1 and CDR2: KGHDR and SFDVKD. The CDR3 contains 14 residues. The CDR3 DNA is TGTGCCACCAGTGATAGGGGACAGCGAGAGACCCAGTACTTC. Its protein product is CATSDRGQRETQYF.

V gene TRBV5-1 combines with J gene TRBJ1-6; D perhaps matches TRBD1 (5 bases). The germline gives CDR1 SGHRS, CDR2 YFSETQ. Trimming removed 4 bases from V and 0 bases from J, with 14 bases in between. CDR3 length: 17 residues. CDR3 nucleotide sequence: TGCGCCAGCAGCGCGGGACTGTCGAGCTCCTATAATTCACCCCTCCACTTT. As protein: CASSAGLSSSYNSPLHF.

The chain employs TRBV12-3 or TRBV12-4 and TRBJ1-5, with D possibly matching TRBD1 (5 bases). V was cut by 5 bases and J by 5 bases, with 13 bases left in between. The CDR3 runs to 14 residues. CDR3 sequence reads: CASSNRDSYQPQHF. The CDR3 DNA reads as TGTGCCAGCAGTAACCGGGACTCTTATCAGCCCCAGCATTTT.

A few counts support this clonotype. V is TRBV30 and J is TRBJ1-1; D perhaps matches TRBD1 (6 bases). V lost 3 bases and J lost 1, with 18 bases in between. The CDR3 totals 16 residues. Looked up from germline, CDR1 is GTSNPN and CDR2 is SVGIG (reference sequence). CDR3 region: CAWRLPSTGWNTEAFF. The CDR3 bases are TGTGCCTGGAGACTACCCTCGACAGGTTGGAACACTGAAGCTTTCTTT.

Concerning this clonotype: A read error may produce the germline difference seen at one junction end. V is TRBV13 and J is TRBJ2-7; D is possibly TRBD1 or TRBD2 (5 bases each). This CDR3 has 16 amino acids. Germline V lookup: CDR1 PRHDT, CDR2 FYEKMQ (reference sequence). The CDR3 nucleotides read TGTGCCAGCAGCTTATTAGAGGGACCACCCGCATACGAGCATTACTTC. This gives the protein CASSLLEGPPAYEHYF.